The clone carrying this TCR beta chain has only a few counts. Per germline, CDR1 SEHNR and CDR2 FQNEAQ (reference sequence). The junction had 4 bases not matched to a gene; V was cut back by 5 bases and J by 4 bases. The CDR3 has 14 amino acids. The source of the sample is a study of blood T cell repertoires in COVID-19. The protocol was immunoSEQ multiplex PCR, while the TCRdb copy is restricted to in-frame clones and leaves out a portion. The sample holds 40,000 or so clones, 80% to 90% seen once. The rearrangement uses TRBV7-9 and TRBJ2-5; 10 bases match TRBD2. The sample consisted of peripheral blood. The receptor comes from a human donor in a cohort sampled during active COVID-19. CDR3 sequence: CASSARTSGETQYF. The DNA for the CDR3 is TGTGCCAGCAGCGCCCGGACTAGCGGAGAGACCCAGTACTTC.